Sequencing of this T cell receptor beta chain was carried out in a study of tumor and adjacent non-tumor tissue in lung cancer (dated by TCRdb to 2016 to 2019). For context, the study as a whole: The cohort included roughly 11 adenocarcinoma, 2 squamous cell carcinoma and 1 small cell lung cancer patients. A total of roughly 120,000,000 productive TCRbeta reads were generated by sequencing, corresponding to an average of approximately 4.3 million reads per sample. TCRbeta CDR3 sequencing was performed on roughly 32 paired specimens, with one tumor sample and one normal lung sample collected per patient. The study compared bulk TCRbeta repertoires between lung tumor tissue and matched distant non-tumor lung tissue from about 14 lung cancer patients. The 15 enrolled patients, of whom around ten were men and 5 were women, were aged about 31 to 85 years and were diagnosed with TNM stage I to III disease. The full study reports these points: In normal lung, the top 100 clones accounted for a significantly larger cumulative share of the repertoire than in tumor tissue. The sequencing platform is not named in the methods, and unique molecular identifiers are not mentioned. Significantly higher TCR diversity was found in younger patients, and higher tumor TCR diversity was associated with shorter overall and disease-free survival. With only around 15 patients in the cohort, the authors noted that larger samples and more detailed clinical data are needed. Significantly higher TCR diversity (inverse Simpson) was observed in tumor tissue than in normal lung tissue (approximately 430 vs 150, P = 0.0075, Mann-Whitney U test). Peripheral blood was not sequenced, so blood TCRbeta repertoires in these lung cancer patients were not examined.

Libraries were prepared through multiplex PCR. Instrument on record: Illumina HiSeq 2500. TCRbeta libraries were built by three rounds of nested PCR using primers (Table S4), following protocols modified from ARM-PCR. Before sequencing, PCR products of 200-500 bp were excised from the gel and purified with the QIAquick gel extraction kit. In the original analysis: Reads were cleaned with Trimmomatic, merged with FLASH into complete CDR3 sequences, and assigned to V(D)J germline segments with MiTCR. Clonal diversity was computed as the inverse Simpson's index with VDJtools. A read counted as productive if the sequence was in-frame and lacked a premature stop codon. In-frame beta chains were kept once TCRdb had trimmed the public reads at Q25 with fastp and called clones with MiXCR. All rows with the same CDR3 protein become a single entry with the most common DNA and genes. None of the V and J calls come from the authors' own analysis; TCRdb made them. Across this sample there are around 210,000 distinct CDR3 sequences, with approximately 74% seen only once. The ten largest clonotypes hold 20% to 25% of the sample.

This clonotype was seen only once. Its antigen target is currently unknown. Base qualities are not at hand, and no much larger clone is one base apart. One read represents weak support. The CDR3 starts with the cysteine, ends with the phenylalanine, and has 13 residues. The DNA shown is the 39-base CDR3, in frame from base 1. Relative to germline, V is 5 bases shorter and J is 10 bases shorter, with 15 bases between their ends. As encoded in the germline V gene, CDR1 is SGHAT while CDR2 is FQNNGV. Bulk unsorted tissue served as the source for RNA extraction, and RNA quality was assessed using a NanoDrop ND-1000 and an Agilent 2100. All donors had newly diagnosed lung cancer, had not received prior chemotherapy, and were admitted for thoracic surgery in China between August and November 2014. Anyone who had undergone radiotherapy or chemotherapy before, or who had another cancer at the same time, was left out of the study. Pieces of surgical tissue measuring roughly 1-2.2 cm3 were kept in RNAlater solution and stored at -80 degrees C until use.

Specimen: lung tumor tissue. The rearrangement combines TRBV11-2 with TRBJ2-1, with the D gene too uncertain to name. The source of this sequence is a man in his 60s with non-small cell lung cancer. The CDR3 has the sequence CASSPAFCNEQFF. The nucleotide sequence reads as follows: TGTGCCAGCAGCCCTGCATTTTGCAACGAGCAGTTCTTC.